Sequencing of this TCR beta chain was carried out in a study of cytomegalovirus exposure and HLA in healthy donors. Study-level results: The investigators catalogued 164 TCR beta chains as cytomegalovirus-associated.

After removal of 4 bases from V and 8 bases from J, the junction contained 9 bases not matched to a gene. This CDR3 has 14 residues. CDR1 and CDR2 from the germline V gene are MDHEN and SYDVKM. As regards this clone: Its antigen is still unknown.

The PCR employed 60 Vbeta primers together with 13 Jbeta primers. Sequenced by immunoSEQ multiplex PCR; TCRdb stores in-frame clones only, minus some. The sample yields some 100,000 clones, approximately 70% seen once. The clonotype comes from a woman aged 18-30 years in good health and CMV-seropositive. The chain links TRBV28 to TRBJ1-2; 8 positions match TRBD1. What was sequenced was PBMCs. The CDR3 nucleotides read TGTGCCAGCAGTTCCCTTGGGACAGGTTGGGGCTACACCTTC. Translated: CASSSLGTGWGYTF.